Listed below are T cell receptor beta chains from one sample, sequenced in a study of blood T cell repertoires in COVID-19. Data came from immunoSEQ multiplex PCR; TCRdb stores just in-frame clones and leaves some out. The repertoire consists of 80,000 or so clones, with 75% to 90% occurring once and the leading ten covering about 18%. Sequencing used peripheral blood. All receptors derive from a human donor in a cohort sampled during active COVID-19. The CDR3 runs from the conserved cysteine through the conserved F or W. Fields, in order: V gene, clone size, J gene, CDR3 protein. Expanded clones are given a class, and other clones once, few, many or no size at all.

v_call: TRBV15; clone_size: once; j_call: TRBJ2-7; cdr3_aa: CATSRGLAPSYEQYF
v_call: TRBV7-8; clone_size: NA; j_call: TRBJ2-7; cdr3_aa: CASSLGHNYEQYF
v_call: TRBV18; clone_size: NA; j_call: TRBJ2-1; cdr3_aa: CASSPPIAGGFNEQFF
v_call: TRBV7-2; clone_size: NA; j_call: TRBJ2-7; cdr3_aa: CASSSLSEQYF
v_call: TRBV24-1; clone_size: NA; j_call: TRBJ2-5; cdr3_aa: CATRPGTGGRETQYF
v_call: TRBV11-2; clone_size: NA; j_call: TRBJ1-2; cdr3_aa: CASSLSRTGPNYGYTF
v_call: TRBV2; clone_size: NA; j_call: TRBJ1-1; cdr3_aa: CASSGLAVNTEAFF
v_call: TRBV12-2; clone_size: once; j_call: TRBJ2-7; cdr3_aa: CASRSIGVRTEAYEQYF
v_call: TRBV12-3/TRBV12-4; clone_size: NA; j_call: TRBJ1-6; cdr3_aa: CASAGPNSPLHF
v_call: TRBV5-1; clone_size: NA; j_call: TRBJ2-1; cdr3_aa: CASSLMAGNEQFF
v_call: TRBV15; clone_size: NA; j_call: TRBJ2-1; cdr3_aa: CATSTGKHNEQFF
v_call: TRBV28; clone_size: NA; j_call: TRBJ2-6; cdr3_aa: CASRSPRGTGRDSGANVLTF
v_call: TRBV18; clone_size: NA; j_call: TRBJ2-3; cdr3_aa: CASSPTGTEGTDTQYF
v_call: TRBV24-1; clone_size: NA; j_call: TRBJ2-1; cdr3_aa: CATSPRTSGVTYNEQFF
v_call: TRBV19; clone_size: NA; j_call: TRBJ1-1; cdr3_aa: CASSILRTGRLEAFF
v_call: TRBV3-1/TRBV3-2; clone_size: NA; j_call: TRBJ1-3; cdr3_aa: CASSPSDRSSGNTIYF
v_call: TRBV19; clone_size: NA; j_call: TRBJ2-7; cdr3_aa: CASSIAYRGPPYEQYF
v_call: TRBV2; clone_size: once; j_call: TRBJ1-2; cdr3_aa: CASSERDYGYTF
v_call: TRBV9; clone_size: NA; j_call: TRBJ1-3; cdr3_aa: CASSVGGQGDTIYF
v_call: TRBV12-3/TRBV12-4; clone_size: few; j_call: TRBJ2-1; cdr3_aa: CASSFRGEQFF
v_call: TRBV7-9; clone_size: NA; j_call: TRBJ2-7; cdr3_aa: CASSATGTGFYEQYF
v_call: TRBV10-3; clone_size: NA; j_call: TRBJ1-5; cdr3_aa: CAISEGLGLEGNQPQHF
v_call: TRBV7-9; clone_size: NA; j_call: TRBJ2-5; cdr3_aa: CASSPAAGQETQYF
v_call: TRBV27; clone_size: NA; j_call: TRBJ2-7; cdr3_aa: CASSSGQSPFYEQYF
v_call: TRBV5-1; clone_size: NA; j_call: TRBJ2-2; cdr3_aa: CASSPGDPTRSGELFF
v_call: TRBV7-2; clone_size: NA; j_call: TRBJ1-2; cdr3_aa: CASSLETYGYTF
v_call: TRBV6-5; clone_size: medium-sized; j_call: TRBJ2-5; cdr3_aa: CASNRDMGETQYF
v_call: TRBV28; clone_size: NA; j_call: TRBJ2-7; cdr3_aa: CASSSRDRSSYEQYF
v_call: TRBV7-9; clone_size: NA; j_call: TRBJ2-2; cdr3_aa: CASSFMATNTGELFF
v_call: TRBV3-1/TRBV3-2; clone_size: NA; j_call: TRBJ2-7; cdr3_aa: CASSQNNYEQYF
v_call: TRBV7-9; clone_size: NA; j_call: TRBJ2-1; cdr3_aa: CASSLTQGYYNEQFF
v_call: TRBV27; clone_size: few; j_call: TRBJ2-7; cdr3_aa: CASRDSTYGEQYF
v_call: TRBV21-1; clone_size: NA; j_call: TRBJ2-5; cdr3_aa: CASSKSGSAGLETQYF
v_call: TRBV24-1; clone_size: NA; j_call: TRBJ1-3; cdr3_aa: CATRVTGTSGNTIYF
v_call: TRBV4-1; clone_size: NA; j_call: TRBJ1-6; cdr3_aa: CASSHVETGVSPLHF
v_call: TRBV28; clone_size: NA; j_call: TRBJ2-4; cdr3_aa: CASGLSGGKNIQYF
v_call: TRBV6-5; clone_size: NA; j_call: TRBJ1-5; cdr3_aa: CASSPSGAVGEPQHF
v_call: TRBV7-9; clone_size: NA; j_call: TRBJ1-2; cdr3_aa: CASRPNRDNYGYTF
v_call: TRBV12-3/TRBV12-4; clone_size: NA; j_call: TRBJ2-3; cdr3_aa: CASSWTPTDTQYF
v_call: TRBV5-1; clone_size: NA; j_call: TRBJ2-7; cdr3_aa: CASSLAPTGDGHYEQYF
v_call: TRBV7-9; clone_size: few; j_call: TRBJ2-7; cdr3_aa: CASSPGSASGSYYEQYF
v_call: TRBV28; clone_size: NA; j_call: TRBJ1-3; cdr3_aa: CASSLQGGNTIYF
v_call: TRBV19; clone_size: NA; j_call: TRBJ1-1; cdr3_aa: CASRRQGAKGSHRMNTEAFF
v_call: TRBV29-1; clone_size: once; j_call: TRBJ2-1; cdr3_aa: CSVEGGGRGELSYNEQFF
v_call: TRBV11-2; clone_size: NA; j_call: TRBJ2-3; cdr3_aa: CASSLVGGTTGTDTQYF
v_call: TRBV9; clone_size: NA; j_call: TRBJ1-1; cdr3_aa: CASSPRDTEAFF
v_call: TRBV5-1; clone_size: NA; j_call: TRBJ2-3; cdr3_aa: CASSPRETSTDTQYF
v_call: TRBV10-3; clone_size: NA; j_call: TRBJ2-7; cdr3_aa: CAISDLLAGASYEQYF
v_call: TRBV30; clone_size: NA; j_call: TRBJ1-5; cdr3_aa: CAWSPYRARGNQPQHF
v_call: TRBV6-1; clone_size: NA; j_call: TRBJ1-3; cdr3_aa: CASSESRGSGNTIYF